A single sample gave rise to the 7 T cell receptor beta chains below, sequenced in a study of blood T cell repertoires in COVID-19. Profiled with immunoSEQ multiplex PCR; TCRdb holds only in-frame clones, not every one. The profile shows about 45,000 clones, over 80% of them singletons. Sequencing used peripheral blood. Source of these receptors: a man at least 80 years old in a cohort sampled during active COVID-19.

The chain couples TRBV7-2 to TRBJ2-6, with D maybe TRBD2 (6 bases). The germline V gene has CDR1 SGHTA and CDR2 FQGNSA. Trimming took off 5 bases at V and 2 bases at J, with 13 bases between the two ends. CDR3 length: 16 amino acids. The chain's CDR3 is CASSTRGGTGANVLTF. The DNA for the CDR3 is TGTGCCAGCAGCACCCGAGGCGGGACTGGGGCCAACGTCCTGACTTTC.

The rearrangement joins TRBV7-9 to TRBJ1-2, with TRBD1 matching over 8 bases. The J segment lost 0 bases and the V segment lost 5 bases, leaving 8 bases of the junction unmatched. This CDR3 has 16 amino acids. Germline assignment: CDR1 SEHNR and CDR2 FQNEAQ (reference sequence). CDR3 DNA: TGTGCCAGCAGCAGGACCGGGACAGGTGCTAACTATGGCTACACCTTC. Translated, it gives CASSRTGTGANYGYTF.

This chain links TRBV4-3 with TRBJ1-5; possible D gene TRBD1, 6 bases. Germline V gives CDR1 LGHNA, CDR2 YSLEER. V was cut by 0 bases and J by 6 bases, with 15 bases left in between. This CDR3 has 16 residues. The CDR3 region has the DNA TGCGCCAGCAGCCAAGAGGCGGACAGCCAGACTCAGCCCCAGCATTTT. As protein: CASSQEADSQTQPQHF.

CDR3 DNA sequence: TGTGCCAGTAGTCTGCGGGCCTCCACAGATACGCAGTATTTT. Translation gives CASSLRASTDTQYF. The rearrangement links TRBV19 to TRBJ2-3; D may be TRBD2 (5 bases). The germline CDR1 and CDR2 sequences are LNHDA and SQIVND (reference sequence). The CDR3 is made up of 14 amino acids. Trimming removed 5 bases at V and 2 bases at J, with 11 bases between.

The chain combines TRBV6-1 with TRBJ2-1; D is perhaps TRBD2 (5 bases). Germline V CDR1 and CDR2: MNHNS, SASEGT. Between the trimmed V and J ends, which lost 1 base and 4 bases, there was a span of 14 bases. There are 16 residues in the CDR3. This CDR3 reads CASSEGKAGGYNEQFF. The CDR3 nucleotides read TGTGCCAGCAGTGAAGGCAAGGCAGGAGGATACAATGAGCAGTTCTTC.

The rearrangement joins TRBV19 to TRBJ2-7; possible D gene TRBD2, 5 bases. With 1 base removed from V and 3 bases from J, the gap between germline ends came to 7 bases. The V gene's germline CDR1 is LNHDA and CDR2 SQIVND (reference sequence). This CDR3 contains 13 residues. The CDR3 region is CASSIGSGYEQYF. The CDR3 region has the DNA TGTGCCAGTAGTATAGGGAGCGGCTACGAGCAGTACTTC.

The chain links TRBV7-9 to TRBJ2-1, with 9 bases matching TRBD2. The CDR3 is made up of 13 amino acids. Unmatched junction bases numbered 1, after V lost 3 bases and J lost 7 bases. The germline V gene has CDR1 SEHNR and CDR2 FQNEAQ (reference sequence). Here the CDR3 reads CASSFAGGNEQFF. In DNA, the CDR3 is TGTGCCAGCAGCTTCGCGGGAGGGAATGAGCAGTTCTTC.